This entry lists 25 T cell receptor beta chains sequenced from one sample in a study of shared clonotypes between healthy human individuals. TCRdb keeps only in-frame clones here, not all; method: immunoSEQ multiplex PCR. This table holds around 2,000,000 clones, 85% to 95% found once. Naive CD8 isolation took CD45RO-negative cells positively selected for CCR7 and excluded terminally differentiated effector memory CD45RA+ cells. The specimen sequenced was naive CD8+ T cells from PBMCs. Receptor source: a man younger than 30 in good health. Some clones in this sample may be carry-over from other donors' samples.

A word on this clone: This sample includes further DNA sequences coding for the same CDR3. The rearrangement links TRBV7-2 to TRBJ2-1, with 12 bases matching TRBD2. Germline V lookup: CDR1 SGHTA, CDR2 FQGNSA. With 8 bases clipped from V and 4 bases from J, the junction kept 6 bases outside the gene matches. CDR3 length: 15 residues. CDR3 in DNA: TGTGCCAGCTCTTCCGGGACTAGCGGGTACAATGAGCAGTTCTTC. It is translated as CASSSGTSGYNEQFF.

This sequence joins TRBV6-6 and TRBJ1-5, with D maybe TRBD1 (6 bases). Germline V gives CDR1 MNHNY, CDR2 SVGAGI (reference sequence). The CDR3 is 15 amino acids. V lost 2 bases and J 5 bases, leaving 13 bases between the germline ends. CDR3 DNA: TGTGCCAGCAGTTACGAGGACAGTATCTATCAGCCCCAGCATTTT. This codes for CASSYEDSIYQPQHF.

V and J are TRBV7-8 and TRBJ2-7; 10 bases align to TRBD2. The CDR3 length is 16 residues. The ends lost 5 bases at V and 6 bases at J; junction bases unmatched: 13. CDR1 and CDR2 from the germline V gene are SGHVS and FQNEAQ. The CDR3 DNA reads as TGTGCCAGCAGCCCCCGGGCTAGCGGGAGTTATGGCGAGCAGTACTTC. Its translation: CASSPRASGSYGEQYF.

The chain links TRBV27 to TRBJ2-7, with D possibly TRBD2 on 6 matching bases. The length of the CDR3 is 16 residues. Trimming cost V 7 bases and J 0 bases, with 19 bases left between them. CDR1 is MNHEY, CDR2 SMNVEV, per germline (reference sequence). The DNA for the CDR3 is TGTGCCAGCACAGCATTCCCCGGCGGGGCCTCCTACGAGCAGTACTTC. Translating it yields CASTAFPGGASYEQYF.

This chain uses TRBV5-1 with TRBJ2-5; the match to TRBD1 covers 9 bases. The CDR3 extends over 15 amino acids. With 4 bases clipped from V and 5 bases from J, the junction kept 9 bases outside the gene matches. The V gene's germline CDR1 is SGHRS and CDR2 YFSETQ. Here the CDR3 DNA reads TGCGCCAGCAGCCCGGGACAGGGAGAGTGGGAGACCCAGTACTTC. It specifies CASSPGQGEWETQYF.

This clone was counted once. A read error may produce the germline difference seen at one junction end. The V gene is TRBV12-5, the J gene TRBJ2-7; no clear D gene. Germline V gives CDR1 LGHNT, CDR2 FRNRAP. The CDR3 sequence is 12 residues long. CDR3 in DNA: TGCCCGCCCCCTTTAGGACCCTACGAGCAGTACTTC. Translated: CPPPLGPYEQYF.

This clone was detected only once. This rearrangement joins TRBV7-9 to TRBJ1-1; no firm D call. The CDR3 length is 16 residues. Per germline, CDR1 SEHNR and CDR2 FQNEAQ (reference sequence). Trimming stripped 1 base from V and 4 bases from J, with 16 bases between. CDR3 in amino acids: CASSLGVGGRGTEAFF. CDR3 nucleotide sequence: TGTGCCAGCAGCTTAGGGGTTGGAGGCCGGGGCACTGAAGCTTTCTTT.

CDR3 protein: CASRSPLLAASTDTQYF. Here the CDR3 DNA reads TGTGCCAGCAGGAGCCCACTCCTAGCGGCTAGCACAGATACGCAGTATTTT. The chain joins TRBV6-4 to TRBJ2-3; 7 bases map to TRBD2. Germline CDR1 MRHNA, CDR2 SNTAGT. CDR3 length equals 17 residues. With 6 bases clipped from V and 0 bases from J, the junction kept 12 bases outside the gene matches.

The rearrangement joins TRBV9 to TRBJ1-1; D uncertain. This CDR3 region has 18 residues. Germline CDR1 SGDLS, CDR2 YYNGEE. Trimming shortened V by 4 bases and J by 0 bases, and 22 bases separated the two germline ends. The CDR3 reads CASSPHLTRATMNTEAFF. Written as DNA, the CDR3 is TGTGCCAGCAGCCCTCACCTTACGAGGGCGACCATGAACACTGAAGCTTTCTTT.

V is TRBV6-5 and J is TRBJ1-1, with D unclear. The CDR3 sequence is 13 residues long. The germline V gene encodes CDR1 MNHEY and CDR2 SVGAGI. V lost 6 bases and J lost 1, with 9 bases in between. CDR3 loop: CASSKHRNTEAFF. CDR3 sequence (DNA): TGTGCCAGCAGCAAGCACAGGAACACTGAAGCTTTCTTT.

CDR3 sequence: CASSEYRVQTYEQYF. The CDR3 region has the DNA TGCGCCAGCAGTGAATACAGGGTCCAAACCTACGAGCAGTACTTC. The rearrangement joins TRBV10-2 to TRBJ2-7, with D tentatively TRBD1 (6 bases). Trimming stripped 3 bases from V and 2 bases from J, with 14 bases between. Germline V gene lookup returns CDR1 WSHSY and CDR2 SAAADI. The CDR3 extends over 15 amino acids.

The chain employs TRBV27 and TRBJ2-2; TRBD2 agrees at 13 bases. The CDR3 extends over 17 amino acids. Trimming at V came to 5 bases and at J to 5 bases, leaving 8 bases not matched to a gene. Per the germline V gene, CDR1 is MNHEY and CDR2 is SMNVEV (reference sequence). The CDR3: CASSPGLAGVWTGELFF. The DNA for the CDR3 is TGTGCCAGCAGTCCCGGACTAGCGGGAGTCTGGACCGGGGAGCTGTTTTTT.

The chain carries TRBV7-6 and TRBJ2-1; the D gene could be TRBD1 or TRBD2 (5 bases each). Germline V gene sequence: CDR1 SGHVS, CDR2 FNYEAQ. V lost 4 bases and J lost 3, with 28 bases in between. CDR3 length equals 20 residues. CDR3 region: CASSYPPSQGLAFNYNEQFF. CDR3 sequence (DNA): TGTGCCAGCAGCTATCCTCCGAGTCAGGGTCTAGCATTCAACTACAATGAGCAGTTCTTC.

This clone is a singleton in its sample. The chain carries TRBV28 and TRBJ2-7; tentative D call: TRBD2 (7 bases). V lost 4 bases to trimming and J lost 2 bases, with 30 bases between them. The germline V gene encodes CDR1 MDHEN and CDR2 SYDVKM. The CDR3 is 20 residues long. CDR3 in amino acids: CASSSPRNWVQGRAAYEQYF. The CDR3 bases are TGTGCCAGCAGTTCCCCAAGAAACTGGGTCCAGGGGAGGGCCGCCTACGAGCAGTACTTC.

Concerning this clone itself: Other DNA sequences in this specimen translate into the identical CDR3. The gene calls are TRBV5-1 and TRBJ2-1, with D possibly being TRBD2 (6 bases). This CDR3 is 15 amino acids long. From germline, CDR1 is SGHRS and CDR2 YFSETQ. Trimming removed 0 bases from V and 2 bases from J, with 9 bases in between. CDR3: CASSLGPGAYNEQFF. DNA for the CDR3: TGCGCCAGCAGCTTGGGTCCGGGGGCCTACAATGAGCAGTTCTTC.

This clone turned up a few times. The rearrangement links TRBV6-5 to TRBJ1-5; 9 bases line up with TRBD1. There are 15 residues in the CDR3. V was clipped by 6 bases and J by 6 bases; unmatched bases: 9. Germline V gives CDR1 MNHEY, CDR2 SVGAGI. The CDR3 here is CASSSTGGGSQPQHF. The DNA of the CDR3 is TGTGCCAGCAGCTCTACAGGGGGCGGGAGTCAGCCCCAGCATTTT.

This clone was detected once. The V call is TRBV7-3, the J call TRBJ2-7; 8 positions match TRBD2. Germline CDR1 reads SGHTA; CDR2 reads FQGTGA. The J segment lost 0 bases and the V segment lost 4 bases, leaving 2 bases of the junction unmatched. The CDR3 runs 14 residues. DNA for the CDR3: TGTGCCAGCAGCTCCACTAGCGGCTCCTACGAGCAGTACTTC. Protein product: CASSSTSGSYEQYF.

The rearrangement uses TRBV6-6 and TRBJ2-1; D might be TRBD2 (6 bases). CDR3 length equals 16 residues. Trimming stripped 4 bases from V and 2 bases from J, with 15 bases between. The germline V gene encodes CDR1 MNHNY and CDR2 SVGAGI (reference sequence). CDR3 bases: TGTGCCAGCAGTTTGTGGGGGGAGAAAACCTACAATGAGCAGTTCTTC. Translating it yields CASSLWGEKTYNEQFF.

This sequence joins TRBV28 and TRBJ2-1, with 8 bases matching TRBD2. The germline V gene encodes CDR1 MDHEN and CDR2 SYDVKM. V was clipped by 3 bases and J by 9 bases; unmatched bases: 7. The CDR3 has 14 residues. CDR3 in amino acids: CASSFLIAGFEQFF. DNA for the CDR3: TGTGCCAGCAGTTTTTTGATAGCGGGATTTGAGCAGTTCTTC.

The V and J genes are TRBV27 and TRBJ2-3; D might be TRBD1 (6 bases). This CDR3 has 18 residues. With 5 bases removed from V and 2 bases from J, the gap between germline ends came to 23 bases. Germline lookup yields CDR1 MNHEY and CDR2 SMNVEV (reference sequence). CDR3: CASSALAPWTAYTDTQYF. As DNA, the CDR3 is TGTGCCAGCAGTGCCCTAGCCCCCTGGACAGCCTACACAGATACGCAGTATTTT.

Turning to this clone: One junction end does not reproduce the germline sequence, and a read error may be involved. This chain uses TRBV5-5 with TRBJ1-2; D unresolved. CDR3 length: 11 residues. Per germline, CDR1 SGHKS and CDR2 YYEKEE (reference sequence). CDR3 nucleotides: TGTGCCAGCAGCTTGGCCGCCCGGGAGGCCTTC. Residues: CASSLAAREAF.

This sequence joins TRBV2 and TRBJ1-5, with a weak D call TRBD1 (6 bases). CDR1 and CDR2 (germline): SNHLY, FYNNEI. This CDR3 has 15 residues. V lost 3 bases to trimming and J lost 1 base, with 10 bases between them. CDR3 sequence: CASSDSQGSNQPQHF. DNA for the CDR3: TGTGCCAGCAGTGACTCCCAGGGGAGCAATCAGCCCCAGCATTTT.

The chain has TRBV9 and TRBJ1-1; D is unclear. Germline V gene sequence: CDR1 SGDLS, CDR2 YYNGEE. This CDR3 is 14 amino acids long. Trimming took 0 bases from V and 7 from J, leaving 13 bases between them. Written as DNA, the CDR3 is TGTGCCAGCAGCGTAGCTCGTGGTCAGAATGAAGCTTTCTTT. This encodes CASSVARGQNEAFF.

The chain uses TRBV29-1 and TRBJ2-5, with D perhaps matching TRBD2 (6 bases). The DNA end favors TRBJ2-7, so the J call may be wrong. The CDR3 is 14 amino acids. Germline V gene sequence: CDR1 SQVTM, CDR2 ANQGSEA. CDR3 bases: TGCAGCGTGTCTAGGGACTCCTCAACCTACGAGCAGTACTTC. It specifies CSVSRDSSTYEQYF.

The chain has TRBV28 and TRBJ2-1; perhaps TRBD2 as D (6 bases). CDR1 and CDR2 (germline): MDHEN, SYDVKM. The CDR3 spans 14 residues. The V end was cut by 7 bases, the J end by 7 bases, with 17 bases between. The CDR3 DNA is TGTGCCAGCACTGATCCGGGAGAGCTTAATGAGCAGTTCTTC. Translation: CASTDPGELNEQFF. Full variable domain (remainder filled in from reference TRBV28 and TRBJ2-1): DVKVTQSSRYLVKRTGEKVFLECVQDMDHENMFWYRQDPGLGLRLIYFSYDVKMKEKGDIPEGYSVSREKKERFSLILESASTNQTSMYLCASTDPGELNEQFFGPGTRLTVL.